This T cell receptor beta chain came from a study of monozygotic twins with inflammatory bowel disease. Study-wide results and limits: Extra variability in the repertoires of patients may have come from differing immunosuppressive treatments.

Germline CDR1 and CDR2: SGDLS and YYNGEE. CDR3 length equals 14 residues. With eight separate reactions per sample, the authors made cDNA. TCRalpha and TCRbeta cDNA was put through two nested PCRs of roughly 16 and 10 cycles. TCRdb re-called the 5' RACE reads and catalogs CDR3 proteins one per entry, DNA excluded. In total, the table holds approximately 300,000 distinct CDR3 sequences. About this clonotype itself: No antigen is known for it.

This TCR derives from a human donor with ulcerative colitis or Crohn's disease, or a healthy co-twin of an affected twin (not recorded which). The chain combines TRBV9 with TRBJ2-7; the TCRdb call, TRBD1, lacks DNA for checking. The source material was blood. The CDR3 loop is CASSAKGLSYEQYF.